These 8 T cell receptor beta chains were all obtained from the same sample, sequenced in a study of CD8 T cells in ankylosing spondylitis. From the 5' RACE reads, TCRdb called clonotypes with MiXCR, one entry per CDR3 protein. This table holds about 150,000 distinct CDR3 sequences, about an eighth found once. Sequencing was performed on blood, either unsorted or a sorted T cell fraction (not recorded which). These receptors were obtained from a female donor with ankylosing spondylitis or in good health (not recorded which).

The sample holds many counts of this clonotype. The V and J genes are TRBV29-1 and TRBJ2-7; 8 bases agree with TRBD2. The junction had 12 bases not matched to a gene; V was cut back by 5 bases and J by 0 bases. The germline V gene has CDR1 SQVTM and CDR2 ANQGSEA. CDR3 length: 16 residues. CDR3 DNA sequence: TGCAGCGTTCGGACTAGCTTCCATACGAGCTCCTACGAGCAGTACTTC. This encodes CSVRTSFHTSSYEQYF.

This clonotype was counted ten times or more. This chain joins TRBV15 and TRBJ2-3; D may correspond to TRBD1 or TRBD2 (6 bases each). V lost 3 bases and J 3 bases, leaving 10 bases between the germline ends. CDR3 length: 14 residues. CDR1 and CDR2 (germline): LNHNV, YYDKDF (reference sequence). The chain's CDR3 is CATSRAGQTDTQYF. CDR3 DNA sequence: TGTGCCACCAGCAGGGCGGGACAAACAGATACGCAGTATTTT.

The sample holds many counts of this clonotype. The rearrangement uses TRBV11-2 and TRBJ2-5, with 9 positions matching TRBD2. The CDR3 consists of 13 residues. Germline CDR1 SGHAT, CDR2 FQNNGV. V lost 1 base to trimming and J lost 14 bases; unmatched junction nucleotides: 8. For the CDR3, the DNA is TGTGCCAGCAGCTTAGTTTTGCGGGGGGGCCTATACTTC. The encoded protein is CASSLVLRGGLYF. Drawing the rest from reference TRBV11-2 and TRBJ2-5, the complete variable domain is EAGVAQSPRYKIIEKRQSVAFWCNPISGHATLYWYQQILGQGPKLLIQFQNNGVVDDSQLPKDRFSAERLKGVDSTLKIQPAKLEDSAVYLCASSLVLRGGLYFGPGTRLLVL.

This clonotype has a handful of counts. J is TRBJ1-1 and V is TRBV28, with 7 bases fitting TRBD1. The CDR3 totals 16 residues. The V gene's germline CDR1 is MDHEN and CDR2 SYDVKM. V shed 3 bases and J 10 bases; nucleotides not matched to a gene: 17. The CDR3 here is CASSLFRDSRVSGAFF. Written as DNA, the CDR3 is TGTGCCAGCAGTTTGTTTCGGGACAGTCGTGTCTCGGGAGCTTTCTTT.

The V call is TRBV11-1, the J call TRBJ2-1; D is possibly TRBD2 (6 bases). CDR1 SGHAT and CDR2 FQDESV come from the germline V gene (reference sequence). The CDR3 is made up of 19 amino acids. The V gene lost 1 base and the J gene lost 0 bases, with 19 bases spanning the gap. The CDR3 sequence is CASSLGWGSGGSSYNEQFF. The CDR3 DNA reads TGTGCCAGCAGCTTAGGCTGGGGGAGCGGAGGGAGCTCCTACAATGAGCAGTTCTTC. The variable domain in full, completed from reference TRBV11-1 and TRBJ2-1, reads EAEVAQSPRYKITEKSQAVAFWCDPISGHATLYWYRQILGQGPELLVQFQDESVVDDSQLPKDRFSAERLKGVDSTLKIQPAELGDSAMYLCASSLGWGSGGSSYNEQFFGPGTRLTVL.

This clonotype was recorded a few times. V usage is TRBV7-2 and J usage is TRBJ2-5, with D uncertain. The germline CDR1 and CDR2 sequences are SGHTA and FQGNSA. Trimming cost V 1 base and J 0 bases, with 6 bases left between them. The CDR3 is made up of 14 amino acids. The CDR3 loop reads CASSLGPNQETQYF. CDR3 nucleotide sequence: TGTGCCAGCAGCTTAGGTCCCAACCAAGAGACCCAGTACTTC. Combining the CDR3 with reference TRBV7-2 and TRBJ2-5 gives the whole variable domain GAGVSQSPSNKVTEKGKDVELRCDPISGHTALYWYRQSLGQGLEFLIYFQGNSAPDKSGLPSDRFSAERTGGSVSTLTIQRTQQEDSAVYLCASSLGPNQETQYFGPGTRLLVL.

The DNA for the CDR3 is TGTGCCAGCAGTGGATTTGGGACAGGTTGCACTGAAGCTTTCTTT. Translation gives CASSGFGTGCTEAFF. V gene TRBV12-3 or TRBV12-4 combines with J gene TRBJ1-1; TRBD1 matches 8 bases. After removal of 5 bases from V and 4 bases from J, the junction contained 9 bases not matched to a gene. CDR3 size: 15 residues.

This clonotype was counted at least ten times. The chain couples TRBV18 to TRBJ2-1, with D perhaps TRBD2 (6 bases). The CDR3 runs to 16 residues. CDR1 KGHSH and CDR2 LQKENI come from the germline V gene. Trimming took off 3 bases at V and 1 base at J, with 13 bases between the two ends. CDR3 protein: CASSPAWDFSYNEQFF. In DNA, the CDR3 is TGTGCCAGCTCACCCGCTTGGGACTTTTCCTACAATGAGCAGTTCTTC.